This T cell receptor beta chain was sequenced during a study of technical replicates of blood from a few donors. The V segment lost 4 bases and the J segment 4 bases; nucleotides outside the gene matches: 7. The CDR3 length is 14 residues. Looked up from germline, CDR1 is SGHDT and CDR2 is YYEEEE. This clone was seen a single time. Only in-frame clones appear in the TCRdb table, and some are missing; sequencing was by immunoSEQ multiplex PCR. This table has some 60,000 clones, over 85% appearing once. Sequenced: PBMCs. The receptor comes from a human donor in good health. Some clones in this sample may be carry-over from other donors' samples. The rearrangement joins TRBV5-6 to TRBJ1-2, with 7 bases lining up with TRBD1. CDR3: CASSPSTGVYGYTF. The DNA of the CDR3 is TGTGCCAGCAGCCCATCTACAGGGGTCTATGGCTACACCTTC.